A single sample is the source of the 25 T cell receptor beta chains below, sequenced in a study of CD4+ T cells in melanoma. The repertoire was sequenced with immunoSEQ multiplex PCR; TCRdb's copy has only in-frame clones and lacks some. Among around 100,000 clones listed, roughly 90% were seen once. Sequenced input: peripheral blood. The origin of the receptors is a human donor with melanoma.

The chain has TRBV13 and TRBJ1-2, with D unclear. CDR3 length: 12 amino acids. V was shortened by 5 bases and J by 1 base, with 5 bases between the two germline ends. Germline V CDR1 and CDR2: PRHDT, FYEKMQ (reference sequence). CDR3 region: CASSAGNYGYTF. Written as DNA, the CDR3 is TGTGCCAGCAGCGCCGGTAACTATGGCTACACCTTC.

The CDR3 is CASRTSGTDTQYF. The CDR3 DNA is TGTGCCAGCAGGACTAGCGGAACAGATACGCAGTATTTT. This rearrangement joins TRBV6-5 to TRBJ2-3; 9 bases agree with TRBD2. The CDR3 totals 13 residues. The V segment lost 6 bases and the J segment 3 bases; nucleotides outside the gene matches: 1. Germline V lookup: CDR1 MNHEY, CDR2 SVGAGI.

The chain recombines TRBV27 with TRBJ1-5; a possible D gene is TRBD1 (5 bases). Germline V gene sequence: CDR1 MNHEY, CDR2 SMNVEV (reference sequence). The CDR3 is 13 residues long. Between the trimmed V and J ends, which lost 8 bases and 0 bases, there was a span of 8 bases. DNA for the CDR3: TGTGCCAGCGGGGGGGATAGCAATCAGCCCCAGCATTTT. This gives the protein CASGGDSNQPQHF.

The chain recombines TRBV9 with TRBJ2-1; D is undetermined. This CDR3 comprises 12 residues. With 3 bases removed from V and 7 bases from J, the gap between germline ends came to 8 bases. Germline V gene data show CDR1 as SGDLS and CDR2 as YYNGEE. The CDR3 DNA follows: TGTGCCAGCAGCGCCCGAAGGAATGAGCAGTTCTTC. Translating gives CASSARRNEQFF.

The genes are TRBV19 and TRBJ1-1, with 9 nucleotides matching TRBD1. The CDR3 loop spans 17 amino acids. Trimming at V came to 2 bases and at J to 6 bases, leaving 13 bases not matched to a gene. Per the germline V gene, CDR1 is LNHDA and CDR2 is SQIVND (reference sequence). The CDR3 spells CASSINRDRERLAEAFF. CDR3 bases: TGTGCCAGTAGTATAAATAGGGACAGGGAGAGGTTAGCTGAAGCTTTCTTT.

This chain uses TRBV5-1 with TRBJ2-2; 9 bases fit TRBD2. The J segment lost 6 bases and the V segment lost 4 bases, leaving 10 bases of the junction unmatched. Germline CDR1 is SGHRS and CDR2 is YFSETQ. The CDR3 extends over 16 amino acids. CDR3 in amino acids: CASSLTSGPAPGELFF. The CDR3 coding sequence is TGCGCCAGCAGCCTCACTAGCGGGCCAGCCCCCGGGGAGCTGTTTTTT.

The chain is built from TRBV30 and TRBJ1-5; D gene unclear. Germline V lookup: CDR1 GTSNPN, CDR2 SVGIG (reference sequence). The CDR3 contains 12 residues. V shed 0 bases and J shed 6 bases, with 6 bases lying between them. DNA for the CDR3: TGTGCCTGGAGTGTAATGGGTCAGCCCCAGCATTTT. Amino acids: CAWSVMGQPQHF.

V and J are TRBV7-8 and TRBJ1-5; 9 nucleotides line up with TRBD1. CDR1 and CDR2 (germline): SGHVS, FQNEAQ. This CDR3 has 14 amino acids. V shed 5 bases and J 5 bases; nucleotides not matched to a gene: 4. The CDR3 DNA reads TGTGCCAGCAGCCACGACAGGGGGGATCAGCCCCAGCATTTT. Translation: CASSHDRGDQPQHF. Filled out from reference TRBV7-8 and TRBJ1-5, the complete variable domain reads GAGVSQSPRYKVAKRGQDVALRCDPISGHVSLFWYQQALGQGPEFLTYFQNEAQLDKSGLPSDRFFAERPEGSVSTLKIQRTQQEDSAVYLCASSHDRGDQPQHFGDGTRLSIL.

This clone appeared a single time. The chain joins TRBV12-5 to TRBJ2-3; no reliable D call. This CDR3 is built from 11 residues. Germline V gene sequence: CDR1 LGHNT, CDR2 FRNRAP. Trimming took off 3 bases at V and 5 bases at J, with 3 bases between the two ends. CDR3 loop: CASGFRDTQYF. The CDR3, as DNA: TGTGCTAGTGGTTTTCGAGATACGCAGTATTTT.

The CDR3 nucleotides are TGTGCCAGCAGCGTAGTAGGTTGTGCCCCCATCCAAGAGACCCAGTACTTC. Translated, it gives CASSVVGCAPIQETQYF. The chain uses TRBV9 and TRBJ2-5; no definite D call. V was pared by 0 bases and J by 1 base, with 16 bases between. The CDR3 is 17 amino acids. Germline V lookup: CDR1 SGDLS, CDR2 YYNGEE.

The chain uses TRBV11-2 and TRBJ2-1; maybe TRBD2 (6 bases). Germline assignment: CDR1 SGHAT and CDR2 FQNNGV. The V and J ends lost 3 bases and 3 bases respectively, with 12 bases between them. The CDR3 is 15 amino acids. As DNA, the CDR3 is TGTGCCAGCAGCTTGTACGGAGGGAACTACAATGAGCAGTTCTTC. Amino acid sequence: CASSLYGGNYNEQFF.

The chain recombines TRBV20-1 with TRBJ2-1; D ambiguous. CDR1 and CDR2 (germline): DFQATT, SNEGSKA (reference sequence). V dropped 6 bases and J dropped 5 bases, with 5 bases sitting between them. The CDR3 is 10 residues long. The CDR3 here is CSAQNNEQFF. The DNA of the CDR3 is TGCAGTGCCCAAAACAATGAGCAGTTCTTC.

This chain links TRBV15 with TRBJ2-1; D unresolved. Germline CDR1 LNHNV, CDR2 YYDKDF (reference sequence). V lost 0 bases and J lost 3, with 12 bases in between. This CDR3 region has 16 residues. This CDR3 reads CATSRDRGYHYNEQFF. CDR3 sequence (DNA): TGTGCCACCAGCAGAGATCGCGGCTACCACTACAATGAGCAGTTCTTC.

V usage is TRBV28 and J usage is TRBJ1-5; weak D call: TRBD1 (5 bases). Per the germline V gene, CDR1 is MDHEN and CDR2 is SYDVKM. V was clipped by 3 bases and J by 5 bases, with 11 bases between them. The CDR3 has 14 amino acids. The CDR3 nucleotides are TGTGCCAGCAGTTTTTCGGGGCTCCATCAGCCCCAGCATTTT. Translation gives CASSFSGLHQPQHF.

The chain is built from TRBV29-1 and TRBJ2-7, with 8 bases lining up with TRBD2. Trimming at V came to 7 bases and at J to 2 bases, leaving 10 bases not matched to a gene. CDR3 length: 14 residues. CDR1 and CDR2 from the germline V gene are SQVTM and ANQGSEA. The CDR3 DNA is TGCAGCGGGCCGGGGACTAGATTAGCCTACGAGCAGTACTTC. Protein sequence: CSGPGTRLAYEQYF.

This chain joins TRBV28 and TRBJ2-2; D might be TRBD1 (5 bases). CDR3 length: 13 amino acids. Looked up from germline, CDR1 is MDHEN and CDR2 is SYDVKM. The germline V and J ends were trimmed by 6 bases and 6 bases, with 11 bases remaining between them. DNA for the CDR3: TGTGCCAGCAGACCCAAGGGGTCCGGGGAGCTGTTTTTT. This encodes CASRPKGSGELFF.

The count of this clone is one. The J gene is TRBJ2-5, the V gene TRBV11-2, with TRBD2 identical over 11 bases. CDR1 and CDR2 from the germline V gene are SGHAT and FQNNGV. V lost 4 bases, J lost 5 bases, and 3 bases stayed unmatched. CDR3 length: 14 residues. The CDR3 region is CASSSPSGGETQYF. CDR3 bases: TGTGCCAGCAGCTCCCCTAGCGGGGGGGAGACCCAGTACTTC.

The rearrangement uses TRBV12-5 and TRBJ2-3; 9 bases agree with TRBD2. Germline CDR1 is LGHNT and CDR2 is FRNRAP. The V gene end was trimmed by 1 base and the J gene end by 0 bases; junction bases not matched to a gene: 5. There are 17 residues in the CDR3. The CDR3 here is CASGLGTSATSTDTQYF. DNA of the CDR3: TGTGCTAGTGGTTTGGGGACTAGCGCCACTAGCACAGATACGCAGTATTTT.

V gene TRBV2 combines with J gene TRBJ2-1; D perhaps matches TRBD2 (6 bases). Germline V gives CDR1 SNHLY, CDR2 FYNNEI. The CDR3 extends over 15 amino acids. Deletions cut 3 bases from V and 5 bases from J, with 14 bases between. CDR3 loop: CASSEMEGVNNEQFF. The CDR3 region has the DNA TGTGCCAGCAGTGAGATGGAGGGTGTTAACAATGAGCAGTTCTTC.

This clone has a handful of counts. CDR3 sequence: CASSLRSADRSNSPLHF. In DNA form, the CDR3 reads TGTGCCAGCAGCTTACGGTCGGCAGATCGATCTAATTCACCCCTCCACTTT. This chain joins TRBV7-9 and TRBJ1-6; D unresolved. CDR3 size: 17 residues. CDR1 SEHNR and CDR2 FQNEAQ come from the germline V gene (reference sequence). The V gene lost 2 bases and the J gene lost 6 bases, with 17 bases spanning the gap.

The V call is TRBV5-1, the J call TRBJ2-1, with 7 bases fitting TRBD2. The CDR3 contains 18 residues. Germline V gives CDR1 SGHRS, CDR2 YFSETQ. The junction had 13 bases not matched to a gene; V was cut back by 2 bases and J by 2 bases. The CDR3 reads CASSLNLLGGSAYNEQFF. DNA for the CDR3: TGCGCCAGCAGCTTAAATTTGTTGGGCGGGAGTGCCTACAATGAGCAGTTCTTC.

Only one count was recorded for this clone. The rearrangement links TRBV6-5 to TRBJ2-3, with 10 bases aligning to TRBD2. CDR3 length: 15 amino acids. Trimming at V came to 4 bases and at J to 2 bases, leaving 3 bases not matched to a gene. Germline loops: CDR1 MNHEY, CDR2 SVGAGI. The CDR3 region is CASSLLAGYTDTQYF. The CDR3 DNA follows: TGTGCCAGCAGTTTACTAGCGGGATACACAGATACGCAGTATTTT.

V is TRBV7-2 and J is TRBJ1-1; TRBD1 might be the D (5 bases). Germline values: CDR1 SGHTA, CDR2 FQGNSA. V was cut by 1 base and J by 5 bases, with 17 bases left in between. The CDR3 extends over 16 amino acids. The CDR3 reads CASSLVWDGVGTEAFF. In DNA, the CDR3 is TGTGCCAGCAGCTTAGTATGGGACGGCGTAGGGACTGAAGCTTTCTTT. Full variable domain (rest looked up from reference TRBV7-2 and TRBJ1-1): GAGVSQSPSNKVTEKGKDVELRCDPISGHTALYWYRQSLGQGLEFLIYFQGNSAPDKSGLPSDRFSAERTGGSVSTLTIQRTQQEDSAVYLCASSLVWDGVGTEAFFGQGTRLTVV.

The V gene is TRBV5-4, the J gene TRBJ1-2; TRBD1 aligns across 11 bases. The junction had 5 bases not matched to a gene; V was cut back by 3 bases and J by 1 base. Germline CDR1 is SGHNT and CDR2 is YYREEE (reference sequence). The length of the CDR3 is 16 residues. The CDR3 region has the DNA TGTGCCAGCAGCTACGGACAGGGGGCGAATAACTATGGCTACACCTTC. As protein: CASSYGQGANNYGYTF.

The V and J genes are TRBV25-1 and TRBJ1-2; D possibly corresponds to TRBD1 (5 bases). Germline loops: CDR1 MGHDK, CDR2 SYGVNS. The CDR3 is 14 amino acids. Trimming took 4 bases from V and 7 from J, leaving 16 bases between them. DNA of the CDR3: TGTGCCAGCAGTGTCTCGATTCAGGGAGGTGGCTACACCTTC. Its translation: CASSVSIQGGGYTF.